The 24 T cell receptor beta chains listed next were all sequenced from one sample in a study of cytomegalovirus exposure and HLA in healthy donors. The study ran its PCR with 60 Vbeta and 13 Jbeta primers. Profiling relied on immunoSEQ multiplex PCR, and the TCRdb table lists in-frame clones only, not all of them. The sample has under 200,000 clones, 65% to 90% seen once. The sample consisted of PBMCs. The source is a man aged 35 to 55 in good health and CMV-seropositive.

The chain links TRBV10-1 to TRBJ1-1; D possibly corresponds to TRBD1 (5 bases). The CDR3 spans 13 residues. CDR1 WNHNN and CDR2 SYGVQD come from the germline V gene (reference sequence). Trimming stripped 3 bases from V and 2 bases from J, with 7 bases between. CDR3 sequence: CASSEQANTEAFF. CDR3 nucleotides: TGCGCCAGCAGTGAACAGGCCAACACTGAAGCTTTCTTT.

This chain connects TRBV6-1 to TRBJ2-7; D might be TRBD2 (5 bases). V dropped 4 bases and J dropped 7 bases, with 11 bases sitting between them. The CDR3 has 12 residues. Germline V gives CDR1 MNHNS, CDR2 SASEGT. The CDR3 region has the DNA TGTGCCAGCAGTGGAGCGGCGGAGGAGCAGTACTTC. Its protein is CASSGAAEEQYF.

This chain joins TRBV6-1 and TRBJ2-5; 8 bases agree with TRBD1. The DNA end lines up better with TRBJ2-7; the J call may be wrong. The germline V gene encodes CDR1 MNHNS and CDR2 SASEGT. This CDR3 is built from 13 residues. The CDR3 protein is CASNHRGYYEQYF. DNA of the CDR3: TGTGCCAGCAATCACAGGGGGTACTACGAGCAGTACTTC.

This chain uses TRBV20-1 with TRBJ1-2; no reliable D call. CDR3 length: 11 amino acids. Per the germline V gene, CDR1 is DFQATT and CDR2 is SNEGSKA (reference sequence). Trimming took off 6 bases at V and 7 bases at J, with 12 bases between the two ends. In DNA form, the CDR3 reads TGCAGTGCACCAGCTCGGGTTGGCTACACCTTC. Amino acids: CSAPARVGYTF.

Turning to this clone: A read error may produce the germline difference seen at one junction end. The rearrangement joins TRBV20-1 to TRBJ2-7, with D possibly being TRBD2 (7 bases). CDR3 length equals 8 residues. Germline V gene sequence: CDR1 DFQATT, CDR2 SNEGSKA (reference sequence). The CDR3 bases are TGCCCTGGGAGGGGGACGAACTTC. As protein: CPGRGTNF.

This chain uses TRBV18 with TRBJ1-6, with D possibly being TRBD1 (5 bases). Germline-derived CDR1 and CDR2 are KGHSH and LQKENI. CDR3 length: 15 amino acids. Trimming shortened V by 3 bases and J by 6 bases, and 12 bases separated the two germline ends. CDR3 region: CASSPEGQGNSPLHF. The CDR3 bases are TGTGCCAGCTCACCGGAAGGGCAGGGTAATTCACCCCTCCACTTT.

The chain is built from TRBV5-6 and TRBJ2-4, with TRBD1 matching 10 bases. The CDR3 has 14 amino acids. V trimming: 4 bases; J trimming: 5 bases; junction bases outside the gene matches: 3. CDR1 SGHDT and CDR2 YYEEEE come from the germline V gene. The CDR3 is CASSEGQGENIQYF. The CDR3 DNA reads TGTGCCAGCAGCGAAGGACAGGGGGAAAACATTCAGTACTTC.

This clone was seen a few times. V usage is TRBV5-1 and J usage is TRBJ2-5, with 8 bases identical to TRBD2. The CDR3 is 14 residues long. Germline V gene data show CDR1 as SGHRS and CDR2 as YFSETQ. V shed 4 bases, J shed 5 bases, and the junction held 7 bases outside the gene matches. The DNA for the CDR3 is TGCGCCAGCAGCCCGGGACTAGGTTGGGAGACCCAGTACTTC. This sequence encodes CASSPGLGWETQYF.

The genes are TRBV13 and TRBJ2-7, with 7 bases aligning to TRBD2. The CDR3 consists of 16 residues. The germline V gene encodes CDR1 PRHDT and CDR2 FYEKMQ (reference sequence). The junction had 11 bases not matched to a gene; V was cut back by 3 bases and J by 3 bases. In nucleotides, the CDR3 is TGTGCCAGCAGCTTGACCGGGGCTAGCGGATACTACGAGCAGTACTTC. It specifies CASSLTGASGYYEQYF.

This clone was picked up a small number of times. This chain links TRBV11-2 with TRBJ2-1; 7 bases are shared with TRBD1. The CDR3 contains 13 residues. Germline V gives CDR1 SGHAT, CDR2 FQNNGV. Trimming took 9 bases from V and 1 from J; bases not matched to a gene: 3. The CDR3, as DNA: TGTGCCAGGTACAGGGGTTCCTACAATGAGCAGTTCTTC. Translating gives CARYRGSYNEQFF. The variable domain in full, completed from reference TRBV11-2 and TRBJ2-1, reads EAGVAQSPRYKIIEKRQSVAFWCNPISGHATLYWYQQILGQGPKLLIQFQNNGVVDDSQLPKDRFSAERLKGVDSTLKIQPAKLEDSAVYLCARYRGSYNEQFFGPGTRLTVL.

This rearrangement joins TRBV7-9 to TRBJ2-2; 11 bases map to TRBD1. Germline CDR1 is SEHNR and CDR2 is FQNEAQ (reference sequence). V trimming: 1 base; J trimming: 2 bases; junction bases outside the gene matches: 9. This CDR3 has 19 amino acids. CDR3 nucleotides: TGTGCCAGCAGCTTAGGGACAGGGGGCTCTCGCTCCAACACCGGGGAGCTGTTTTTT. Its translation is CASSLGTGGSRSNTGELFF. Drawing the rest from reference TRBV7-9 and TRBJ2-2, the complete variable domain is DTGVSQNPRHKITKRGQNVTFRCDPISEHNRLYWYRQTLGQGPEFLTYFQNEAQLEKSRLLSDRFSAERPKGSFSTLEIQRTEQGDSAMYLCASSLGTGGSRSNTGELFFGEGSRLTVL.

V usage is TRBV5-1 and J usage is TRBJ2-3; TRBD2 matches at 11 bases. The germline gives CDR1 SGHRS, CDR2 YFSETQ. After removal of 4 bases from V and 5 bases from J, the junction contained 9 bases not matched to a gene. The CDR3 totals 16 residues. The CDR3 here is CASSLIAGGPGDTQYF. The CDR3 DNA reads TGCGCCAGCAGCCTTATAGCGGGGGGGCCAGGAGATACGCAGTATTTT.

V is TRBV6-5 and J is TRBJ1-5; D remains unclear. V lost 6 bases and J 4 bases, leaving 13 bases between the germline ends. The CDR3 runs 14 residues. Germline CDR1 MNHEY, CDR2 SVGAGI. Here the CDR3 reads CASSKGGLNQPQHF. DNA for the CDR3: TGTGCCAGCAGCAAGGGAGGGTTGAATCAGCCCCAGCATTTT.

J is TRBJ1-1 and V is TRBV29-1; D perhaps matches TRBD1 (5 bases). Trimming removed 4 bases at V and 0 bases at J, with 12 bases between. CDR1 and CDR2 from the germline V gene are SQVTM and ANQGSEA. The CDR3 spans 14 residues. CDR3 nucleotides: TGCAGCGTTGCCCAGGGAGGGATGAACACTGAAGCTTTCTTT. Translation gives CSVAQGGMNTEAFF.

The chain has TRBV30 and TRBJ1-4; maybe TRBD1 (6 bases). This CDR3 region has 15 residues. Trimming shortened V by 5 bases and J by 4 bases, and 17 bases separated the two germline ends. Germline V gene sequence: CDR1 GTSNPN, CDR2 SVGIG (reference sequence). Here the CDR3 reads CAWGPMGAVNEKLFF. The CDR3 DNA is TGTGCCTGGGGACCGATGGGGGCGGTTAATGAAAAACTGTTTTTT.

This chain connects TRBV5-4 to TRBJ1-2; no clear D. The CDR3 is 14 residues long. CDR1 is SGHNT and CDR2 is YYREEE in the germline V gene (reference sequence). V shed 4 bases and J shed 1 base, with 11 bases lying between them. The CDR3 DNA sequence: TGTGCCAGCAGCATAGACACATATAACTATGGCTACACCTTC. Translating gives CASSIDTYNYGYTF. The entire variable domain, with the rest obtained from reference TRBV5-4 and TRBJ1-2, is as follows: ETGVTQSPTHLIKTRGQQVTLRCSSQSGHNTVSWYQQALGQGPQFIFQYYREEENGRGNFPPRFSGLQFPNYSSELNVNALELDDSALYLCASSIDTYNYGYTFGSGTRLTVV.

The rearrangement uses TRBV5-6 and TRBJ1-3; D remains unclear. Germline lookup yields CDR1 SGHDT and CDR2 YYEEEE. V was pared by 1 base and J by 2 bases, with 10 bases between. The CDR3 consists of 15 residues. The CDR3 bases are TGTGCCAGCAGCTTGATAGCGGGGACTGGAAACACCATATATTTT. Translation: CASSLIAGTGNTIYF.

The J gene is TRBJ2-7, the V gene TRBV6-1; D uncertain. The CDR3 is 14 residues long. Per the germline V gene, CDR1 is MNHNS and CDR2 is SASEGT. Trimming left V 3 bases short and J 12 bases short, with 21 bases between. CDR3 protein: CASSDPQAPSSRYF. The DNA of the CDR3 is TGTGCCAGCAGTGACCCGCAAGCCCCATCTTCTAGGTACTTC.

The chain carries TRBV6-5 and TRBJ2-7; 10 bases map to TRBD2. This CDR3 has 15 amino acids. Germline V lookup: CDR1 MNHEY, CDR2 SVGAGI. In DNA, the CDR3 is TGTGTCGCGGCGGATCCTAGCGGGGGAATCTACGAGCAGTACTTC. Translation: CVAADPSGGIYEQYF.

This chain joins TRBV5-1 and TRBJ1-4; 9 nucleotides match TRBD1. The CDR3 is made up of 16 amino acids. Germline V gives CDR1 SGHRS, CDR2 YFSETQ. V gave up 4 bases and J gave up 8 bases; unmatched junction bases: 12. This CDR3 reads CASSALNRGRTEKLFF. The DNA of the CDR3 is TGCGCCAGCAGCGCGCTAAACAGGGGGCGTACCGAAAAACTGTTTTTT. The full variable domain, with the rest looked up from reference TRBV5-1 and TRBJ1-4, is KAGVTQTPRYLIKTRGQQVTLSCSPISGHRSVSWYQQTPGQGLQFLFEYFSETQRNKGNFPGRFSGRQFSNSRSEMNVSTLELGDSALYLCASSALNRGRTEKLFFGSGTQLSVL.

The chain employs TRBV27 and TRBJ1-1; D possibly corresponds to TRBD1 (5 bases). The CDR3 runs 14 residues. V lost 4 bases and J lost 4, with 13 bases in between. CDR1 and CDR2 (germline): MNHEY, SMNVEV (reference sequence). The CDR3 region is CASSSAGKGTEAFF. The DNA for the CDR3 is TGTGCCAGCAGTTCCGCAGGGAAGGGCACTGAAGCTTTCTTT.

CDR3 DNA: TGCGCCAGCAGCTTAAGCGGGGAGTTCAATGAGCAGTTCTTC. Encoded protein: CASSLSGEFNEQFF. V and J are TRBV5-1 and TRBJ2-1; TRBD2 matches 7 bases. V gave up 2 bases and J gave up 6 bases; unmatched junction bases: 5. From germline, CDR1 is SGHRS and CDR2 YFSETQ. The CDR3 is made up of 14 amino acids.

The chain links TRBV28 to TRBJ2-3; 8 nucleotides match TRBD1. Germline-derived CDR1 and CDR2 are MDHEN and SYDVKM. V lost 6 bases, J lost 6 bases, and 5 bases stayed unmatched. The CDR3 runs to 13 residues. The CDR3, as DNA: TGTGCCAGCAGATTGACAGGGGTCGATACGCAGTATTTT. Translating gives CASRLTGVDTQYF.

The rearrangement joins TRBV21-1 to TRBJ2-1; the tabulated D call, TRBD2, remains unverified against the DNA. TRBV21-1 has pseudogene status. This CDR3 contains 11 residues. DNA for the CDR3: TGTGCCAGCAGCAGAGGCTATGAGCAGTTCTTC. Translating gives CASSRGYEQFF.